One T cell receptor (beta chain) is described in this entry. Data came from immunoSEQ multiplex PCR; TCRdb stores just in-frame clones and leaves some out. This sample carries some 150,000 clones, 75% to 90% of them seen once, and the ten largest clones take around 17%. The time point here: blood 4 weeks post-SBRT, at nephrectomy. Regarding treatment: 15 Gy SBRT to primary tumor, nephrectomy 4 weeks later. The sample is drawn from a study of radiation and T cells in renal cell carcinoma. The CDR3 loop spans 17 amino acids. With 7 bases removed from V and 4 bases from J, the gap between germline ends came to 25 bases. Germline V CDR1 and CDR2: LGHNT, FRNRAP.

Sequences were derived from blood, sampled from a patient whose treatment included radiotherapy and nephrectomy. The V gene is TRBV12-5, the J gene TRBJ1-2, with D uncertain. This receptor was identified in a woman aged 45-65 years with renal cell carcinoma. This CDR3 reads CASASLRSLHRGYGYTF. The CDR3 DNA is TGTGCTAGTGCCTCGTTGAGGAGTCTGCACCGGGGCTATGGCTACACCTTC.